This TCR beta chain stems from a study of metastatic and nonmetastatic thyroid tumors. As for the study in general: Repertoires from malignant and benign thyroid patients were compared across blood and tumor or nodule tissue. Study-wide points: Significantly higher TCR beta diversity was reportedly seen in malignant thyroid tumors than benign nodules, in blood and tumor.

Under the authors' procedure: A distant-metastasis classifier for papillary thyroid cancer was built using CDR3 differences across clinicopathological groups. With MiXCR, TCRdb reprocessed the PCR reads. These V and J calls are TCRdb output, not the study's own analysis. The table shows about 40,000 clones, with approximately 17% occurring only once. This clone was seen ten or more times. Its specificity is unknown. There are 15 residues in the CDR3. The V segment lost 6 bases and the J segment 5 bases; nucleotides outside the gene matches: 8. CDR1 is DFQATT, CDR2 SNEGSKA, per germline (reference sequence). Every patient underwent thyroid surgery untreated.

The clonotype was recovered from a female donor with papillary thyroid cancer or a benign thyroid nodule (not recorded which). Some clones in this sample may be carry-over from other donors' samples. This sequence joins TRBV20-1 and TRBJ1-6; 9 positions match TRBD1. The sequenced sample was tumor tissue. Written as DNA, the CDR3 is TGCAGTGCGCCTGGGACAGGGCTCCATAATTCACCCCTCCACTTT. It codes for CSAPGTGLHNSPLHF.